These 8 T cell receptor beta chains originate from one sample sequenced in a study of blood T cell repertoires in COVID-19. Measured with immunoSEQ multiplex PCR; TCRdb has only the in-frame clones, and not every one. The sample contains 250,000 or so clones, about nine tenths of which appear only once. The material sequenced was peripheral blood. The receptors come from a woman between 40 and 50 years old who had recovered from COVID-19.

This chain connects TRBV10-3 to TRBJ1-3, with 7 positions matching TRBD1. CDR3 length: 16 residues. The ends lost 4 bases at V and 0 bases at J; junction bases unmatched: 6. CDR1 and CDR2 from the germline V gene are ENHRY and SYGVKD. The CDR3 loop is CAISVGQLHSGNTIYF. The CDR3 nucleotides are TGTGCCATCAGTGTGGGACAGCTCCACTCTGGAAACACCATATATTTT.

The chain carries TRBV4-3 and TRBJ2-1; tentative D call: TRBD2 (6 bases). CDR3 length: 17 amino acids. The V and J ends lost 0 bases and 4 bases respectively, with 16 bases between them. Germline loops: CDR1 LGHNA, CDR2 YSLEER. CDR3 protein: CASSQEGGIGSYNEQFF. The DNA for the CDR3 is TGCGCCAGCAGCCAAGAGGGAGGTATAGGATCTTACAATGAGCAGTTCTTC.

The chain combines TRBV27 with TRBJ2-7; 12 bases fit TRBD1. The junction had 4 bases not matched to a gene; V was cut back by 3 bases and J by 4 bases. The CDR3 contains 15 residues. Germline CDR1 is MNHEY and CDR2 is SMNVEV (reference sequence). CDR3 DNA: TGTGCCAGCAGTTTCCGGGACAGGGGGCGGTACGAGCAGTACTTC. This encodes CASSFRDRGRYEQYF.

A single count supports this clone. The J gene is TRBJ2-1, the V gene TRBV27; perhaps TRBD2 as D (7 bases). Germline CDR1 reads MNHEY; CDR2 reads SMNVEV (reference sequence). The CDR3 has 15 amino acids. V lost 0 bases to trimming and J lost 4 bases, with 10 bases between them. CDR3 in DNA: TGTGCCAGCAGTTTATCGGGGGGGGCTTACAATGAGCAGTTCTTC. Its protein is CASSLSGGAYNEQFF.

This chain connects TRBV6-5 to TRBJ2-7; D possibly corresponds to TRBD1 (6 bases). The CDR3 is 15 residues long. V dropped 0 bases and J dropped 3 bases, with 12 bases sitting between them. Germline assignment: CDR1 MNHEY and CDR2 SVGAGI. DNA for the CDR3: TGTGCCAGCAGTTACTCAAGGGTCAGGGGCTACGAGCAGTACTTC. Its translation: CASSYSRVRGYEQYF.

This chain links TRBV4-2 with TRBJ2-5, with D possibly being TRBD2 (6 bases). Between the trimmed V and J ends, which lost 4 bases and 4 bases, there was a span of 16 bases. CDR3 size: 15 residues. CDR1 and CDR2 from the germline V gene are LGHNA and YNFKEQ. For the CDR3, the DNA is TGTGCCAGCAGCCGAAGCGCCGGGGGTTCAGAGACCCAGTACTTC. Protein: CASSRSAGGSETQYF.

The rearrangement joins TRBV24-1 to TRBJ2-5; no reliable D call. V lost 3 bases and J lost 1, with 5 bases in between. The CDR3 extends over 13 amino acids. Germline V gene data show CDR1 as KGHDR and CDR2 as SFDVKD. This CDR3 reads CATSDASQETQYF. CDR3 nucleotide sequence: TGTGCCACCAGTGATGCCAGCCAAGAGACCCAGTACTTC.

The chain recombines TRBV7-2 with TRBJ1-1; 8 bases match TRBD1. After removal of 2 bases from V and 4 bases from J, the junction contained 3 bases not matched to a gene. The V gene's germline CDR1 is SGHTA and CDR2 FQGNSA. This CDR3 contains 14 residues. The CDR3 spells CASSLQGAITEAFF. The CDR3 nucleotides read TGTGCCAGCAGCTTACAGGGGGCGATCACTGAAGCTTTCTTT. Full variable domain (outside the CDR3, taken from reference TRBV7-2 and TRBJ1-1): GAGVSQSPSNKVTEKGKDVELRCDPISGHTALYWYRQSLGQGLEFLIYFQGNSAPDKSGLPSDRFSAERTGGSVSTLTIQRTQQEDSAVYLCASSLQGAITEAFFGQGTRLTVV.